Listed below are T cell receptor beta chains from one sample, sequenced in a study of graft-versus-host responses after intestinal transplantation. Profiling relied on immunoSEQ multiplex PCR, and the TCRdb table lists in-frame clones only, not all of them. The table has about 39,000 clones, about 93% seen once; the top ten hold about 19%. The antigens for these receptors are not known. The source was unstimulated CD8+ T cells sorted from spleen or lymph node cells, collected before transplant. These receptor sequences come from a human donor who was the organ donor for an intestinal transplant. Each CDR3 is given with its conserved first and last residue. The D gene is left open where the match is weak. The listing skips clone size in some rows; elsewhere it reads once, few, many or a size class.

D,size,J,V,length,DNA,CDR3
TRBD2,.,TRBJ2-5,TRBV11-2,14,TGTGCCAGCAGCATTAGCGGGAGTGAAGAGACCCAGTACTTC,CASSISGSEETQYF
.,.,TRBJ2-7,TRBV4-1,14,TGCGCCAGCAGCCAAGAAGAGCAGGCCTACGAGCAGTACTTC,CASSQEEQAYEQYF
.,once,TRBJ2-7,TRBV5-6,12,TGTGCCAGCAGCTTTGGATCCTACGAGCAGTACTTC,CASSFGSYEQYF
TRBD2,.,TRBJ2-2,TRBV14,18,TGTGCCAGCAGCCCCGGACTAGCGGGAGTTTCCGACACCGGGGAGCTGTTTTTT,CASSPGLAGVSDTGELFF
.,.,TRBJ2-5,TRBV20-1,10,TGCAGTGCTTCACAAGAGACCCAGTACTTC,CSASQETQYF
.,.,TRBJ1-5,TRBV9,14,TGTGCCAGCAGCCCATCCTTGAGCAATCAGCCCCAGCATTTT,CASSPSLSNQPQHF
.,once,TRBJ2-4,TRBV7-9,16,TGTGCCAGCAGCTCTCCCCGGGGTCGGGCCAAAAACATTCAGTACTTC,CASSSPRGRAKNIQYF
TRBD2,.,TRBJ2-1,TRBV9,16,TGTGCCAGCAGCGTAGCTACTAGCGGGACCTACAATGAGCAGTTCTTC,CASSVATSGTYNEQFF
.,once,TRBJ2-3,TRBV7-2,13,TGTGCCAGCAGCCCGGGACCGACAGATACGCAGTATTTT,CASSPGPTDTQYF
.,few,TRBJ1-3,TRBV7-9,16,TGTGCCAGCAGCCATCCTATAAAGGACTCTGGAAACACCATATATTTT,CASSHPIKDSGNTIYF
.,.,TRBJ1-5,TRBV28,17,TGTGCCAGCGGAGGAAACCCACGGGCCCCCCGGAATCAGCCCCAGCATTTT,CASGGNPRAPRNQPQHF
TRBD2,.,TRBJ2-5,TRBV23-1,20,TGCGCCAGCAGTCAAACCCCGCCTCGCGAACTAGCGGGCTTACAAGAGACCCAGTACTTC,CASSQTPPRELAGLQETQYF
.,.,TRBJ2-1,TRBV4-1,16,TGCGCCAGCAGCCAAGCAGCCGGGAGCTCCTACAATGAGCAGTTCTTC,CASSQAAGSSYNEQFF
.,.,TRBJ1-3,TRBV10-2,12,TGCGCCAGCAGTGAGTTTGGAAACACCATATATTTT,CASSEFGNTIYF
.,.,TRBJ2-7,TRBV27,11,TGTGCCAGCAGTTTATCGTGGGAGCAGTACTTC,CASSLSWEQYF
.,.,TRBJ2-7,TRBV5-5,13,TGTGCCAGCAGCTCCCTACAGGGCTACGAGCAGTACTTC,CASSSLQGYEQYF
TRBD1,.,TRBJ1-2,TRBV5-1,16,TGCGCCAGCAGCCACCCCATTGACAGGGCGGACTATGGCTACACCTTC,CASSHPIDRADYGYTF
TRBD1,.,TRBJ1-5,TRBV27,17,TGTGCCAGCAGTTTATCGGGGGGACAGGGTGCACTCCAGCCCCAGCATTTT,CASSLSGGQGALQPQHF
.,.,TRBJ2-1,TRBV11-3,13,TGTGCCAGCAGCTTAGATAATGAGAATGAGCAGTTCTTC,CASSLDNENEQFF
.,.,TRBJ2-4,TRBV27,15,TGTGCCAGCAGTTTATCCCCAATAGCCAAAAACATTCAGTACTTC,CASSLSPIAKNIQYF
.,.,TRBJ1-1,TRBV6-5,14,TGTGCTACCAGCGTCGCACGGGGAGACACTGAAGCTTTCTTT,CATSVARGDTEAFF
.,.,TRBJ2-7,TRBV4-2,13,TGTGCCAGCAGCCAAGCTCGGACCTACGAGCAGTACTTC,CASSQARTYEQYF
.,.,TRBJ2-7,TRBV5-8,14,TGTGCCAGCAGCTTGGCGTCAGAAGCCTACGAGCAGTACTTC,CASSLASEAYEQYF
.,.,TRBJ1-6,TRBV9,12,TGTGCCAGCAGCTCAGACCATTCACCCCTCCACTTT,CASSSDHSPLHF
.,.,TRBJ2-2,TRBV7-6,13,TGTGCCAGCAGCCCTAGGGGTACCGGGGAGCTGTTTTTT,CASSPRGTGELFF
TRBD1,.,TRBJ2-7,TRBV4-1,15,TGCGCCAGCAGCCAAGGACAGGGGCTACGCTACGAGCAGTACTTC,CASSQGQGLRYEQYF
TRBD2,.,TRBJ2-1,TRBV4-1,16,TGCGCCAGCAGCCAACTAGCGGGAGAAGTGAAAAATGAGCAGTTCTTC,CASSQLAGEVKNEQFF
.,.,TRBJ2-7,TRBV6-1,17,TGTGCCAGCAGTGAAGTAAGGTCGGGGGCGGGACTTTACGAGCAGTACTTC,CASSEVRSGAGLYEQYF
.,.,TRBJ2-1,TRBV4-1,15,TGCGCCAGCAGCCGGGGCCCCAGGGCCTACAATGAGCAGTTCTTC,CASSRGPRAYNEQFF
.,.,TRBJ1-4,TRBV6-5,14,TGTGCCAGCAGCCTTAGGGCCTTTGGGGAAAAACTGTTTTTT,CASSLRAFGEKLFF
.,.,TRBJ2-1,TRBV6-1,14,TGTGCCAGCAGGACGGAGGGGGCCCACAATGAGCAGTTCTTC,CASRTEGAHNEQFF
.,.,TRBJ2-7,TRBV4-3,15,TGCGCCAGCAGCCAAGCGGCGGGGATCTCCTACGAGCAGTACTTC,CASSQAAGISYEQYF
.,.,TRBJ1-3,TRBV6-1,21,TGTGCCAGCAGTGAAGAATTGACGCAGGGTTTTATAATCGACCGTCGAAACACCATATATTTT,CASSEELTQGFIIDRRNTIYF
.,.,TRBJ2-3,TRBV4-3,15,TGCGCCAGCAGCCTCGTGGCAGAACTCACAGATACGCAGTATTTT,CASSLVAELTDTQYF
.,.,TRBJ1-5,TRBV5-1,13,TGCGCCAGCAGCTTGGATCGGGATCAGCCCCAGCATTTT,CASSLDRDQPQHF
.,.,TRBJ2-7,TRBV19,11,TGTGCCAGCAGGGACTCCTACGAGCAGTACTTC,CASRDSYEQYF
TRBD1,.,TRBJ1-2,TRBV10-3,17,TGTGCCAGTGATTGGAGGACAGGGGATAAGGACTCCTATGGCTACACCTTC,CASDWRTGDKDSYGYTF
TRBD2,.,TRBJ2-3,TRBV5-1,16,TGCGCCAGCAGCTTGGAGCGGGAGGATGGTACAGATACGCAGTATTTT,CASSLEREDGTDTQYF
.,.,TRBJ2-7,TRBV7-2,15,TGTGCCAGCAGCCTCGGTGATGGTCTAGCCTACGAGCAGTACTTC,CASSLGDGLAYEQYF
.,.,TRBJ2-7,TRBV4-1,13,TGCGCCAGCAGCCTAATACAGGGACACGAGCAGTACTTC,CASSLIQGHEQYF
.,.,TRBJ2-5,TRBV27,11,TGTGCCAGCAGCCACCAAGAGACCCAGTACTTC,CASSHQETQYF
.,.,TRBJ1-6,TRBV6-5,16,TGTGCCAGCAGTTACTCGGACAGAGCCTATAATTCACCCCTCCACTTT,CASSYSDRAYNSPLHF
.,.,TRBJ1-6,TRBV30,15,TGTGCCTGGAGTGTACGGGGGGCTAATAATTCACCCCTCCACTTT,CAWSVRGANNSPLHF
TRBD1,.,TRBJ1-1,TRBV4-1,16,TGCGCCAGCAGCCTACGGACAGGGGGCATGAACGCTGAAGCTTTCTTT,CASSLRTGGMNAEAFF
TRBD2,.,TRBJ2-6,TRBV2,17,TGTGCCAGCCGGGGCAGGGAGGGTAGCTCTGGGGCCAACGTCCTGACTTTC,CASRGREGSSGANVLTF
TRBD2,.,TRBJ2-1,TRBV2,14,TGTGCCTACTTTGAAGCGGGAGTCTACAATGAGCAGTTCTTC,CAYFEAGVYNEQFF
.,.,TRBJ2-5,TRBV4-3,15,TGCGCCAGCAGCCGCAACCAGGGATGGCAAGAGACCCAGTACTTC,CASSRNQGWQETQYF
TRBD2,.,TRBJ2-1,TRBV15,12,TGTGCCACCAGTACTAGCGGCAATGAGCAGTTCTTC,CATSTSGNEQFF
.,once,TRBJ2-1,TRBV7-2,13,TGTGCCAGCAGCGGGCGACTGTACAATGAGCAGTTCTTC,CASSGRLYNEQFF
.,.,TRBJ1-5,TRBV19,15,TGTGCCAGTAGTATCGAGGTCGAGGGCGGCCAGCCCCAGCATTTT,CASSIEVEGGQPQHF
TRBD1,few,TRBJ2-5,TRBV28,14,TGTGCCAGCAGTTCGGACAGGATTCAAGAGACCCAGTACTTC,CASSSDRIQETQYF